This is a list of T cell receptor beta chains from one sample in a study of breast tumors, draining lymph nodes, adjacent tissues. TCRdb redid the calling of the multiplex PCR reads with MiXCR, one entry per CDR3 protein. Among some 52,000 distinct CDR3 sequences listed, under 50% were seen once. The specimen was breast tumor tissue. Receptors originate from a female donor with breast cancer. Some clones in this sample may be carry-over from other donors' samples. CDR3s include the opening cysteine and the closing phenylalanine or tryptophan. The D gene is left open where the match is weak. A row's size may be missing; if present it is once, few, many or a size class.

j_call d_call v_call clone_size cdr3_nt cdr3_aa
TRBJ2-7 TRBD2 TRBV7-8 - TGTGCCAGCAGCTTAGTTCTTGGCGGGAGTCCCTACGAGCAGTACTTC CASSLVLGGSPYEQYF
TRBJ2-2 - TRBV19 - TGTGCCAGTAGTATGCGCCCAGGGGAGCTGTTTTTT CASSMRPGELFF
TRBJ1-2 - TRBV2 few TGTGCCAGCAGTTTAGGCGGGGTCGGCTACACCTTC CASSLGGVGYTF
TRBJ2-3 TRBD2 TRBV25-1 - TGTGCCAGCAGTGCCCAGACTAGCGGGAGTACAGATACGCAGTATTTT CASSAQTSGSTDTQYF
TRBJ1-3 - TRBV9 - TGTGCCAGCAGCGCACGAAGAGACACCATATATTTT CASSARRDTIYF
TRBJ1-4 - TRBV10-3 - TGTGCCATCAGTGACGGTGACACTAATGAAAAACTGTTTTTT CAISDGDTNEKLFF
TRBJ2-1 TRBD2 TRBV7-2 - TGTGCCAGCACCCGTACTAGCGGGGGGGTTATGCAGTTCTTC CASTRTSGGVMQFF
TRBJ2-7 TRBD2 TRBV7-2 - TGTGCCAGCAGGTTAGCGGGAGAAGGCGAGCAGTACTTC CASRLAGEGEQYF
TRBJ2-1 TRBD2 TRBV7-2 - TGTGCCAGCAGCTCCACCCGACTAGCGGAGAAGGGTGACGAGCAGTTCTTC CASSSTRLAEKGDEQFF
TRBJ1-1 - TRBV10-3 many TGTGCCATCAGTGAGGCGGAGCGAGCTTTCTTT CAISEAERAFF
TRBJ1-2 - TRBV7-2 - - CDSSFYICSAILSQAYGYTF
TRBJ1-2 TRBD1 TRBV6-5 - TGTGCCAGCAGTCCCGTTCCAGGGGGGAGCCCCAGTGGCTACACCTTC CASSPVPGGSPSGYTF
TRBJ1-4 - TRBV6-5 many TGTGCCAGCAGTACCCCCGGGGCTGGCCACAGAAAACTGTTTTTT CASSTPGAGHRKLFF
TRBJ2-1 - TRBV13 many TGTGCCAGCAGCTTAGTCGGGGTGGGAGGGGGGGATCAGTTCTTC CASSLVGVGGGDQFF
TRBJ2-7 TRBD2 TRBV4-1 - TGCGCCAGCAGACAAACAGGAGGGAGGGACGAGCGGTACTTC CASRQTGGRDERYF
TRBJ2-2 - TRBV7-2 many TGTGCCAGCAGCTTAGATTTCGTGAGCACCGGGGAGCTGTTTTTT CASSLDFVSTGELFF
TRBJ1-2 - TRBV24-1 - - CATSDPYNEQFFGPGTLNYGYTF
TRBJ2-1 TRBD1 TRBV29-1 many TGCAGCGTTTCCAGGACAGGGGGCTCCTACAATGAGCAGTTCTTC CSVSRTGGSYNEQFF
TRBJ1-4 - TRBV3-1 many TGTGCCAGCAGCCGTACGAATGAAAAACTGTTTTTT CASSRTNEKLFF
TRBJ1-5 - TRBV9 - TGTGCCAGCAGCGTAGTATACGGAGGGGGGGAGACCCAGCATTTT CASSVVYGGGETQHF
TRBJ2-3 - TRBV6-5 many TGTGCCAGCAGTTACTCGCCCAGGGGAAGCACAGATACGCAGTATTTT CASSYSPRGSTDTQYF
TRBJ1-4 TRBD1 TRBV9 few TGTGCCAGCAGCACGGGACAGTACAATGAAAAACTGTTTTTT CASSTGQYNEKLFF
TRBJ1-1 - TRBV20-1 - TGCAGTGCCCCTAGGACGTTGAACACTGAAGCTTTCTTT CSAPRTLNTEAFF